This T cell receptor beta chain was recorded in a study of regulatory T cells in long-lasting Graves disease. Assembly of TCR beta libraries relied on iRepertoire HTBI primers together with Arm-PCR of CDR3 regions. TCRdb recomputed calls from the multiplex PCR reads with MiXCR, one row per CDR3 protein. This repertoire shows about 400,000 distinct CDR3 sequences, about a sixth found once; its top ten account for about 24%. Study-wide results and limits: Examination was confined to peripheral blood, excluding thyroid tissue. Patients with persistent disease shared some 2,500 public clonotypes, outpacing the roughly 950 shared by new patients.

Documented time point: newly diagnosed GD, antithyroid drugs for less than 3 months. RNA from PBMCs was the source of the TCR library. Turning to this clonotype: Antigen: not known.

Germline CDR1 and CDR2: MNHNS and SASEGT. Trimming removed 1 base from V and 1 base from J, with 11 bases in between. The CDR3 covers 16 residues. This chain uses TRBV6-1 with TRBJ2-1; a possible D gene is TRBD2 (6 bases). The receptor comes from a female donor with Graves disease. Here the sequenced sample was peripheral blood mononuclear cells (PBMCs), taken at new diagnosis, from a patient treated with antithyroid drugs. The CDR3 sequence: CASSEGLRGSYNEQFF. Written as DNA, the CDR3 is TGTGCCAGCAGTGAAGGATTGCGGGGTTCCTACAATGAGCAGTTCTTC.